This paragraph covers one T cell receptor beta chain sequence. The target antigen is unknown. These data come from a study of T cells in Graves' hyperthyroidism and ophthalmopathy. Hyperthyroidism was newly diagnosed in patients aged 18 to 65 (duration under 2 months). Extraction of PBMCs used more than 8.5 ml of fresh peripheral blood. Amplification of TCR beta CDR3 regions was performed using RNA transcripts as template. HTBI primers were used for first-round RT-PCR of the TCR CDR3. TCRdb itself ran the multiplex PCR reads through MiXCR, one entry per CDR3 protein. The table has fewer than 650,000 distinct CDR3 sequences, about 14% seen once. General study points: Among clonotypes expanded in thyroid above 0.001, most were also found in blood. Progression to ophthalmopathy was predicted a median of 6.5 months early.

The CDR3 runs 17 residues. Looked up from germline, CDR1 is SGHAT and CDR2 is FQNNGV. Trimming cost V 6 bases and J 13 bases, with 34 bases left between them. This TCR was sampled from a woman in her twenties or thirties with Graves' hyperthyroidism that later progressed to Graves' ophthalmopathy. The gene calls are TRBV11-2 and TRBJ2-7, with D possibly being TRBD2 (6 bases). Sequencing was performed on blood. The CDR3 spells CASSSIPGGAGPCGHYF. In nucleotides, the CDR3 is TGTGCCAGCAGTTCCATCCCGGGCGGGGCGGGTCCATGTGGGCACTACTTC.